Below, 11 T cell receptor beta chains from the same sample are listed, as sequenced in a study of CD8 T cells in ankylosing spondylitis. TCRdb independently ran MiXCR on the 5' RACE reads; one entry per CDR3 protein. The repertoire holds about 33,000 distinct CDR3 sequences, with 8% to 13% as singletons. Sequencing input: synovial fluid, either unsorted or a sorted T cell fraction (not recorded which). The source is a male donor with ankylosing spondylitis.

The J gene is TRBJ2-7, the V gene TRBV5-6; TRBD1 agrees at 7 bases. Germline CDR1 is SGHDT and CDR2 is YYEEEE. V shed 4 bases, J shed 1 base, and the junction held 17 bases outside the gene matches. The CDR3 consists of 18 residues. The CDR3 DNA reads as TGTGCCAGCAGCCTGACCGCCGCGACAGGGTTCGGTTCCTACGAGCAGTACTTC. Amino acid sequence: CASSLTAATGFGSYEQYF.

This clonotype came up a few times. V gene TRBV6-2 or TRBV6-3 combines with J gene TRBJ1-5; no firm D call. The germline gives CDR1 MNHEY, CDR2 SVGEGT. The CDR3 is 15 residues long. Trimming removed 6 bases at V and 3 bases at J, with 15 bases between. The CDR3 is CASSRPDGPNQPQHF. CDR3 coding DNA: TGTGCCAGCAGCCGCCCGGACGGACCCAATCAGCCCCAGCATTTT.

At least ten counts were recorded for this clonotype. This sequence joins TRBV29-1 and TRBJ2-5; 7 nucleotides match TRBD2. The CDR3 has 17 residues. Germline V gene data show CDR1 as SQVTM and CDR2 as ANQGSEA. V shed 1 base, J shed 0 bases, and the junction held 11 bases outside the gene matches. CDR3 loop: CSVEVPPLSGYQETQYF. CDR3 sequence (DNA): TGCAGCGTTGAAGTTCCCCCCCTTAGCGGGTACCAAGAGACCCAGTACTTC.

CDR3 loop: CASRAVVGYEKLFF. The CDR3 DNA sequence: TGTGCCAGCAGAGCTGTTGTTGGATATGAAAAACTGTTTTTT. This chain joins TRBV27 and TRBJ1-4; D remains ambiguous. Trimming stripped 6 bases from V and 6 bases from J, with 14 bases between. Germline CDR1 is MNHEY and CDR2 is SMNVEV (reference sequence). CDR3 length: 14 amino acids.

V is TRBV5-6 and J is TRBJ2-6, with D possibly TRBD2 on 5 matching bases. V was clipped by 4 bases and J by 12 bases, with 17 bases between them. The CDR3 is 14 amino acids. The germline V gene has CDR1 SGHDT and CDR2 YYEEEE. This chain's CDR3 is CASSADGGAGVLTF. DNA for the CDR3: TGTGCCAGCAGCGCGGACGGAGGTGCCGGCGTCCTGACTTTC.

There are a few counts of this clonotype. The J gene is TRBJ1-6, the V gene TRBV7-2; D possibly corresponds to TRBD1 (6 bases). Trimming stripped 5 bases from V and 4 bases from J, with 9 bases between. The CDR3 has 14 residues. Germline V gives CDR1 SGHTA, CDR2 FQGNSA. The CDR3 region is CASSPGQYNSPLHF. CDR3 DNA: TGTGCCAGCAGCCCCGGACAGTATAATTCACCCCTCCACTTT.

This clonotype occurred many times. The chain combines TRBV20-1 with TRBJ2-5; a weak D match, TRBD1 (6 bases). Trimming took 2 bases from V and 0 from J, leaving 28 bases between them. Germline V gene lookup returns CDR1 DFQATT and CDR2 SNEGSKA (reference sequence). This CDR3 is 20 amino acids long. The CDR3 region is CSARPSISGRDNYYQETQYF. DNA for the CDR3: TGCAGTGCTAGACCCTCCATCTCGGGACGGGACAACTATTACCAAGAGACCCAGTACTTC.

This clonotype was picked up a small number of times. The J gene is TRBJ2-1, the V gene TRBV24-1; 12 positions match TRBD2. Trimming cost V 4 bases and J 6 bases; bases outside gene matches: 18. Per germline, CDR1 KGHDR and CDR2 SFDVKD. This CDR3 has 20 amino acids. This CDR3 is CATSDPPPTSGSSPSNEQFF. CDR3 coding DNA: TGTGCCACCAGTGACCCCCCACCGACTAGCGGGAGCTCCCCGTCCAATGAGCAGTTCTTC.

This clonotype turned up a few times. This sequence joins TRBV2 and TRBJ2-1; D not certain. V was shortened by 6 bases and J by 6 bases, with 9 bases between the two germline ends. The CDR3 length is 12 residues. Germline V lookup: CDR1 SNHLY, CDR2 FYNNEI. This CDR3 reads CASSRLANEQFF. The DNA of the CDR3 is TGTGCCAGCAGCCGACTGGCCAATGAGCAGTTCTTC.

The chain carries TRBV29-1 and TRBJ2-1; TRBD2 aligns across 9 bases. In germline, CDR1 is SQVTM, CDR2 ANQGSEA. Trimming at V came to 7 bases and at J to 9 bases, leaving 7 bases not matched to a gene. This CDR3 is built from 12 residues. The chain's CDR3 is CSGWRREGEQFF. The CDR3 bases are TGCAGCGGTTGGAGGCGGGAGGGTGAGCAGTTCTTC.

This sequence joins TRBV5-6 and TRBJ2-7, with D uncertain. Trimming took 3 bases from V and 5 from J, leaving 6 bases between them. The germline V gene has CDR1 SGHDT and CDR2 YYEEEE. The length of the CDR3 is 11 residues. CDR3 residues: CASSYGHEQYF. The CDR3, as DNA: TGTGCCAGCAGCTACGGGCACGAGCAGTACTTC.